The 17 T cell receptor beta chains in this list originate from one sample, sequenced in a study of CD8 T cells in ankylosing spondylitis. In TCRdb, the 5' RACE reads were re-called with MiXCR into one record per CDR3 protein. The sample yields 250,000 to 350,000 distinct CDR3 sequences, around 18% seen once. Material: blood, either unsorted or a sorted T cell fraction (not recorded which). The source is a male donor with ankylosing spondylitis or in good health (not recorded which).

The genes are TRBV19 and TRBJ2-2; unclear D gene. This CDR3 contains 13 residues. Germline CDR1 reads LNHDA; CDR2 reads SQIVND (reference sequence). Trimming pared 3 bases from V and 7 bases from J, leaving 9 bases between. The DNA of the CDR3 is TGTGCCAGTAGTATCCCGACGAACGGGGAGCTGTTTTTT. Its protein is CASSIPTNGELFF.

The chain has TRBV5-1 and TRBJ2-7, with 14 bases identical to TRBD2. Germline CDR1 and CDR2: SGHRS and YFSETQ. There are 15 residues in the CDR3. Trimming removed 4 bases from V and 6 bases from J; junction bases left unmatched: 6. As DNA, the CDR3 is TGCGCCAGCAGCACCGGGACTAGCGGGAGAGGCGAGCAGTACGTC. Residues: CASSTGTSGRGEQYV.

This clonotype occurred a few times. V and J are TRBV12-3 or TRBV12-4 and TRBJ1-2, with D perhaps TRBD1 (6 bases). The CDR3 loop spans 16 amino acids. V was pared by 7 bases and J by 4 bases, with 22 bases between. Here the CDR3 reads CASTLGGGFHLYGYTF. The CDR3 DNA follows: TGTGCCAGCACCTTGGGGGGCGGGTTTCACCTCTATGGCTACACCTTC.

V is TRBV2 and J is TRBJ2-2; D gene uncertain. Germline lookup yields CDR1 SNHLY and CDR2 FYNNEI. V was cut by 6 bases and J by 7 bases, with 15 bases left in between. This CDR3 contains 14 residues. This CDR3 is CASSLGSLYGELFF. DNA of the CDR3: TGTGCCAGCAGCCTCGGGTCTTTATACGGGGAGCTGTTTTTT.

This clonotype was counted between two and nine times. V gene TRBV9 combines with J gene TRBJ1-2, with D maybe TRBD1 (5 bases). CDR3 length: 13 residues. The ends were cut back, 7 bases at V and 0 bases at J, with 10 bases in the middle. Germline V CDR1 and CDR2: SGDLS, YYNGEE. CDR3 residues: CASQNRSNYGYTF. In DNA, the CDR3 is TGTGCCAGCCAGAACAGGTCTAACTATGGCTACACCTTC.

This chain links TRBV5-1 with TRBJ2-5, with D perhaps matching TRBD1 or TRBD2 (5 bases each). This CDR3 has 15 amino acids. Germline V lookup: CDR1 SGHRS, CDR2 YFSETQ. V was cut by 4 bases and J by 2 bases, with 15 bases left in between. The CDR3 region is CASSPGPSRQETQYF. CDR3 coding DNA: TGCGCCAGCAGCCCGGGGCCTAGCAGGCAAGAGACCCAGTACTTC.

Of note for this clonotype: Given a much more abundant clone one base away, this may be a read error. The V call is TRBV12-3 or TRBV12-4, the J call TRBJ2-1; 11 bases align to TRBD1. This CDR3 contains 16 residues. Here the CDR3 reads CASSRSRDRGMNGQFF. DNA of the CDR3: TGTGCCAGCAGTCGATCCCGGGACAGGGGGATGAATGGGCAGTTCTTC.

This clonotype was observed a handful of times. This chain joins TRBV20-1 and TRBJ2-4; the D is unclear. V was cut by 4 bases and J by 4 bases, with 11 bases left in between. CDR1 and CDR2 (germline): DFQATT, SNEGSKA (reference sequence). CDR3 length: 13 residues. The CDR3: CSAIGGQKNIQYF. The DNA of the CDR3 is TGCAGTGCTATCGGCGGTCAGAAAAACATTCAGTACTTC.

This clonotype was detected only a few times. The gene calls are TRBV5-1 and TRBJ2-2; D is unclear. Trimming left V 4 bases short and J 0 bases short, with 10 bases between. This CDR3 spans 15 amino acids. Germline assignment: CDR1 SGHRS and CDR2 YFSETQ. As DNA, the CDR3 is TGCGCCAGCAGCCCTTGGACGGCGAACACCGGGGAGCTGTTTTTT. It yields the protein CASSPWTANTGELFF.

This clonotype appeared a few times. A read error may explain this, as a much larger clone is one base away. This chain joins TRBV12-3 or TRBV12-4 and TRBJ1-6; D gene uncertain. The CDR3 is 14 residues long. The CDR3 sequence is CANSLVEGNSPLHF. CDR3 DNA sequence: TGTGCCAACAGTTTAGTAGAAGGGAATTCACCCCTCCACTTT.

This clonotype has at least ten counts. This chain links TRBV5-1 with TRBJ2-3; 7 bases align to TRBD2. The junction had 8 bases not matched to a gene; V was cut back by 7 bases and J by 0 bases. The CDR3 consists of 15 residues. CDR1 is SGHRS and CDR2 is YFSETQ in the germline V gene. The CDR3 loop is CASGASGTSTDTQYF. The CDR3 DNA is TGCGCCAGCGGGGCCAGCGGGACTAGCACAGATACGCAGTATTTT. Full variable domain (missing parts from reference TRBV5-1 and TRBJ2-3): KAGVTQTPRYLIKTRGQQVTLSCSPISGHRSVSWYQQTPGQGLQFLFEYFSETQRNKGNFPGRFSGRQFSNSRSEMNVSTLELGDSALYLCASGASGTSTDTQYFGPGTRLTVL.

V and J are TRBV10-3 and TRBJ1-2; D is perhaps TRBD1 (5 bases). V was trimmed by 3 bases and J by 0 bases, leaving 17 bases between them. Germline loops: CDR1 ENHRY, CDR2 SYGVKD. The CDR3 is 17 residues long. Written as DNA, the CDR3 is TGTGCCATCAGTGACAGACAGAAAAGAGAAGCTAACTATGGCTACACCTTC. Protein sequence: CAISDRQKREANYGYTF.

The chain carries TRBV5-1 and TRBJ2-1; D call uncertain. V was pared by 4 bases and J by 10 bases, with 15 bases between. Germline loops: CDR1 SGHRS, CDR2 YFSETQ. The CDR3 has 13 amino acids. CDR3 protein: CASSQPATKEQFF. CDR3 nucleotide sequence: TGCGCCAGCAGCCAACCGGCCACGAAAGAGCAGTTCTTC. The full variable domain, rest sourced from reference TRBV5-1 and TRBJ2-1, is KAGVTQTPRYLIKTRGQQVTLSCSPISGHRSVSWYQQTPGQGLQFLFEYFSETQRNKGNFPGRFSGRQFSNSRSEMNVSTLELGDSALYLCASSQPATKEQFFGPGTRLTVL.

The chain carries TRBV7-2 and TRBJ2-5, with D maybe TRBD2 (5 bases). Germline assignment: CDR1 SGHTA and CDR2 FQGNSA. The CDR3 runs to 13 residues. V was shortened by 2 bases and J by 6 bases, with 10 bases between the two germline ends. In DNA form, the CDR3 reads TGTGCCAGCAGCTTATCGGGATGGCAGACCCAGTACTTC. Protein: CASSLSGWQTQYF.

As to this clonotype: This may be a read error: a much more frequent sequence differs by one nucleotide. The CDR3 loop is CASSSLVVAELFF. The CDR3 nucleotides read TGTGCCAGCAGCTCACTCGTGGTCGCGGAGCTGTTTTTT. The chain has TRBV7-8 and TRBJ2-2; D is uncertain. V was shortened by 4 bases and J by 10 bases, with 13 bases between the two germline ends. CDR3 length: 13 residues. Germline loops: CDR1 SGHVS, CDR2 FQNEAQ.

This clonotype was seen a few times. Relative to the germline gene, one junction end is altered; a read error may explain this. This rearrangement joins TRBV12-3 or TRBV12-4 to TRBJ1-6; possibly TRBD1 for D (5 bases). CDR3 length equals 12 residues. The CDR3 sequence: CASSSGAGTPNF. CDR3 sequence (DNA): TGTGCCAGCAGTTCCGGGGCTGGGACGCCCAACTTT.

This chain connects TRBV29-1 to TRBJ2-3, with D perhaps TRBD2 (6 bases). The CDR3 totals 14 residues. Germline CDR1 reads SQVTM; CDR2 reads ANQGSEA. The V and J ends lost 0 bases and 1 base respectively, with 8 bases between them. The CDR3 DNA follows: TGCAGCGTTGAAGATCGGAGGGGCACAGATACGCAGTATTTT. Protein sequence: CSVEDRRGTDTQYF.